Sequencing of this TCR beta chain was carried out in a study of regulatory T cells in long-lasting Graves disease. Study results and caveats: Persistent cases of Graves' showed reduced TCR diversity relative to newly diagnosed patients.

Sample time point: newly diagnosed GD, antithyroid drugs for less than 3 months. RNA isolated from PBMCs was used to make the TCR library. Remarks on this clonotype: The antigen remains undetermined.

TCR beta libraries were built with iRepertoire HTBI primers and Arm-PCR of CDR3 regions. A single record per CDR3 protein comes from TCRdb applying MiXCR to the multiplex PCR reads. The sample includes about 470,000 distinct CDR3 sequences, about 16% of them seen just once. V lost 7 bases, J lost 2 bases, and 11 bases stayed unmatched. CDR3 length equals 16 residues. Germline V gives CDR1 DFQATT, CDR2 SNEGSKA (reference sequence). The data were also submitted as part of a second study, on T cells in Graves' hyperthyroidism and ophthalmopathy. From that paper: In blood, most of the thyroid clonotypes expanded above 0.001 were also present.

The origin of this receptor is a man aged 35-49 years with Graves disease. This chain uses TRBV20-1 with TRBJ2-3, with 11 bases lining up with TRBD2. Specimen: peripheral blood mononuclear cells (PBMCs), collected at new diagnosis, from a patient treated with antithyroid drugs. CDR3 in amino acids: CSDSSGTSGVTDTQYF. DNA for the CDR3: TGCAGTGACTCCTCCGGGACTAGCGGAGTCACAGATACGCAGTATTTT.